This TCR beta chain comes out of a study of Ad26.COV2.S vaccination and SARS-CoV-2 variants. From germline, CDR1 is SEHNR and CDR2 FQNEAQ (reference sequence). The CDR3 extends over 17 amino acids. Trimming stripped 5 bases from V and 0 bases from J, with 17 bases between. As for treatment: some 20 received Ad26.COV2.S at low or high dose, single or two shots; about 5 received placebo; per-sample allocation not given. Vaccine and placebo recipients were sampled on day 63 after the first injection. The method was immunoSEQ multiplex PCR; TCRdb's version includes in-frame clones alone and lacks a portion of them. This sample carries about 350,000 clones, 87% of them seen once, and the ten largest clones take roughly 3.6%.

Specimen: peripheral blood, collected in a trial of Ad26.COV2.S vaccine versus placebo. This chain joins TRBV7-9 and TRBJ2-1; D may be TRBD1 or TRBD2 (5 bases each). The TCR was taken from a person aged 18 to 59 who received the Ad26.COV2.S COVID-19 vaccine or a placebo. CDR3 bases: TGTGCCAGCAGCCCCGATGGGACGTCGAGCTCCTACAATGAGCAGTTCTTC. Translated, it gives CASSPDGTSSSYNEQFF.